The clone carrying this TCR beta chain was observed a handful of times. This entry is derived from a study of early T cells in non-severe SARS-CoV-2 infection. Via MiXCR, TCRdb re-called the 5' RACE reads, giving one row per CDR3 protein. Altogether around 44,000 distinct CDR3 sequences are present, about 10% being singletons, with the ten largest covering 7.5% to 9%. The source of this sequence is an adult who was a healthcare worker with PCR-confirmed SARS-CoV-2 infection or an uninfected control (not recorded which). Sequenced: whole blood.

CDR3 protein: CASSLLGTSSYNEQFF. DNA of the CDR3: TGTGCCAGCAGCTTATTAGGGACTAGCTCCTACAATGAGCAGTTCTTC. The chain carries TRBV7-7 and TRBJ2-1; 8 positions match TRBD2. Germline CDR1 is SSHAT and CDR2 is FNYEAQ (reference sequence). This CDR3 is 16 amino acids long. The J segment lost 0 bases and the V segment lost 2 bases, leaving 3 bases of the junction unmatched.